This TCR beta chain derives from a study of blood T cell repertoires in COVID-19. At the level of the study: Samples taken during acute and convalescent COVID-19 were collected in the United States, Italy and Spain. From T cells, B-cell-depleted T cells, or PBMCs came the material, which was cDNA or gDNA.

Germline V gene sequence: CDR1 KGHSH, CDR2 LQKENI. CDR3 length: 14 residues. V lost 6 bases, J lost 4 bases, and 8 bases stayed unmatched. Participants' own reports of clinical history determined their cohort assignment. Measured with immunoSEQ multiplex PCR; TCRdb has only the in-frame clones, and not every one. The table has about 200,000 clones, about 82% seen once; the top ten hold about 6%. The V call is TRBV18, the J call TRBJ2-5, with 7 nucleotides matching TRBD2. Sequencing used PBMCs or T cells enriched from blood (not recorded which). The clonotype comes from a man aged 40-50 years with acute COVID-19. DNA for the CDR3: TGTGCCAGCTCTCAACCGACTAGCCCAGAGACCCAGTACTTC. This encodes CASSQPTSPETQYF.